One sample yielded the 2 T cell receptor beta chains listed below, sequenced in a study of beta chain features in type 1 diabetes (dated by TCRdb to between 2017 and 2018). Points the paper makes about the study in general: In all four CD4+ subsets, TCRB CDR3 length was moderately but significantly shorter in type 1 diabetes patients.

Library creation used the immunoSEQ multiplex PCR assay. The High Capacity cDNA Reverse Transcription Kit was used to reverse transcribe all of the isolated RNA, meaning that expressed TCRB transcripts were what got sequenced. Sourced from immuneACCESS, this table was stored by TCRdb with only in-frame sequences that have V and J called. A share of the clones is absent; for the studies checked, an unresolved V gene accounts for under half, and the remainder has no known explanation. In all, the sample holds 250,000 to 350,000 clones, and roughly an eighth of those were seen once. The biggest ten clones account for under 0.02% of the sample. No antigens are known for them. Sequenced input: naive CD4+ T cells from blood. This specimen's cell subset or site label, per the study, means: true naive CD4+ T cells. These receptors were taken from a man aged 25 to 45 with type 1 diabetes.

In this sample, this clone turned up a few times. Here the CDR3 reads CASSQVSRGSEAFF. The CDR3 DNA reads TGCGCCAGCAGCCAAGTTAGTAGGGGATCGGAAGCTTTCTTT. The V gene is TRBV4-3, the J gene TRBJ1-1, with D possibly matching TRBD1 (5 bases). Germline V lookup: CDR1 LGHNA, CDR2 YSLEER. V lost 1 base and J lost 8, with 14 bases in between. This CDR3 comprises 14 residues.

The chain joins TRBV18 to TRBJ1-1; no definite D call. Deletions cut 4 bases from V and 1 base from J, with 10 bases between. The V gene's germline CDR1 is KGHSH and CDR2 LQKENI. The CDR3 totals 14 residues. CDR3 in amino acids: CASSLETGNTEAFF. The DNA of the CDR3 is TGTGCCAGCTCACTCGAGACGGGGAACACTGAAGCTTTCTTT.